One sample yielded the 20 T cell receptor beta chains listed below, sequenced in a study of T cells in Graves' hyperthyroidism and ophthalmopathy. Amplification targeted TCR beta CDR3 regions from RNA transcripts. Using the HTBI primer set, a first-round RT-PCR was run on the TCR CDR3. One entry per CDR3 protein results from TCRdb running MiXCR on the multiplex PCR reads. Of fewer than 450,000 distinct CDR3 sequences in the sample, roughly 15% were seen once. The sequencing sample was made of blood. These receptors were collected from a woman aged 55 to 70 with Graves' ophthalmopathy.

The table lists this clonotype with a few counts. The J gene is TRBJ2-7, the V gene TRBV5-6; TRBD2 might be the D (5 bases). This CDR3 contains 16 residues. Germline V lookup: CDR1 SGHDT, CDR2 YYEEEE. V was pared by 3 bases and J by 4 bases, with 20 bases between. This CDR3 is CASSSGISCIPYEQYF. In DNA form, the CDR3 reads TGTGCCAGCAGCTCGGGGATCTCCTGCATACCTTACGAGCAGTACTTC. The variable domain in full, completed from reference TRBV5-6 and TRBJ2-7, reads DAGVTQSPTHLIKTRGQQVTLRCSPKSGHDTVSWYQQALGQGPQFIFQYYEEEERQRGNFPDRFSGHQFPNYSSELNVNALLLGDSALYLCASSSGISCIPYEQYFGPGTRLTVT.

This clonotype has a handful of counts. The chain employs TRBV4-1 and TRBJ2-7; 12 nucleotides align to TRBD1. CDR1 is MGHRA and CDR2 is YSYEKL in the germline V gene. V lost 4 bases, J lost 4 bases, and 5 bases stayed unmatched. This CDR3 has 15 amino acids. CDR3 sequence (DNA): TGCGCCAGCAGCCGGATGGGACAGGGGGCTTACGAGCAGTACTTC. Translation: CASSRMGQGAYEQYF.

This clonotype was picked up a small number of times. The chain joins TRBV10-2 to TRBJ2-1; 14 positions agree with TRBD2. Germline V gene data show CDR1 as WSHSY and CDR2 as SAAADI. V dropped 3 bases and J dropped 8; count of bases not matched to a gene: 6. This CDR3 is built from 16 residues. DNA for the CDR3: TGCGCCAGCAGTGACGGACTAGCGGGAGGTTACGATGAGCAGTTCTTC. The encoded protein is CASSDGLAGGYDEQFF.

In its sample, this clonotype was seen a few times. This chain uses TRBV19 with TRBJ1-5; weak D call: TRBD1 (5 bases). The germline gives CDR1 LNHDA, CDR2 SQIVND (reference sequence). Deletions cut 4 bases from V and 2 bases from J, with 9 bases between. There are 14 residues in the CDR3. For the CDR3, the DNA is TGTGCCAGTAGTACGCAGGGCGGCAATCAGCCCCAGCATTTT. Amino acids: CASSTQGGNQPQHF.

This clonotype was observed many times. This rearrangement joins TRBV11-2 to TRBJ2-3; 9 bases agree with TRBD2. CDR1 SGHAT and CDR2 FQNNGV come from the germline V gene. The CDR3 loop spans 18 amino acids. J lost 1 base, V lost 1 base, and 9 bases had no gene match. The CDR3 DNA reads TGTGCCAGCAGCTTAGGCCTAGCGGGACGCACGGGCACAGATACGCAGTATTTT. This encodes CASSLGLAGRTGTDTQYF.

The V and J genes are TRBV10-1 and TRBJ2-3; 9 bases align to TRBD2. This CDR3 region has 14 residues. The ends lost 6 bases at V and 3 bases at J; junction bases unmatched: 4. The germline V gene encodes CDR1 WNHNN and CDR2 SYGVQD (reference sequence). The CDR3 DNA is TGCGCCAGCAGCGCCGGACTAGCGACAGATACGCAGTATTTT. Residues: CASSAGLATDTQYF.

This clonotype was counted many times. The chain links TRBV27 to TRBJ1-2; D is unresolved. Germline CDR1 reads MNHEY; CDR2 reads SMNVEV (reference sequence). The CDR3 covers 13 residues. The V end lost 3 bases, the J end lost 4 bases, and 9 bases lay between the germline ends. The CDR3: CASSFGESYGYTF. The CDR3 DNA follows: TGTGCCAGCAGTTTTGGGGAGAGCTATGGCTACACCTTC.

This clonotype was recorded at least ten times. This chain links TRBV30 with TRBJ2-3; D unresolved. Between the trimmed V and J ends, which lost 1 base and 1 base, there was a span of 9 bases. The CDR3 runs 14 residues. Germline CDR1 reads GTSNPN; CDR2 reads SVGIG (reference sequence). The CDR3 DNA reads as TGTGCCTGGAGTGCGGGTGGCCGCACAGATACGCAGTATTTT. It translates to CAWSAGGRTDTQYF.

This clonotype occurred a few times. The V call is TRBV20-1, the J call TRBJ1-5, with TRBD1 as a possible D gene (5 bases). The CDR3 sequence is 13 residues long. V dropped 5 bases and J dropped 1 base, with 9 bases sitting between them. Germline CDR1 DFQATT, CDR2 SNEGSKA (reference sequence). The CDR3 sequence is CSAQGPSNQPQHF. The CDR3 nucleotides are TGCAGTGCTCAGGGCCCCAGCAATCAGCCCCAGCATTTT.

This rearrangement joins TRBV10-3 to TRBJ1-5; D is perhaps TRBD1 (5 bases). The V end lost 4 bases, the J end lost 5 bases, and 12 bases lay between the germline ends. Germline CDR1 ENHRY, CDR2 SYGVKD. This CDR3 is 14 amino acids long. CDR3 nucleotide sequence: TGTGCCATCAGTGGGAGACAGATAGATCAGCCCCAGCATTTT. Residues: CAISGRQIDQPQHF.

This chain joins TRBV20-1 and TRBJ1-1; the D gene is possibly TRBD1 (6 bases). This CDR3 has 12 residues. Germline CDR1 reads DFQATT; CDR2 reads SNEGSKA (reference sequence). V lost 6 bases, J lost 6 bases, and 14 bases lay in between. The CDR3, as DNA: TGCAGTGCCCAGACAGGTTTGGCTGAAGCTTTCTTT. Its translation: CSAQTGLAEAFF.

This clonotype has a count of ten or more. The V and J genes are TRBV28 and TRBJ2-1; tentatively, D is TRBD2 (6 bases). V gave up 3 bases and J gave up 7 bases, with 10 bases separating them. The CDR3 covers 13 residues. CDR1 and CDR2 from the germline V gene are MDHEN and SYDVKM. CDR3 DNA sequence: TGTGCCAGCAGTTTCCCCCGGGAGAATGAGCAGTTCTTC. This gives the protein CASSFPRENEQFF.

This clonotype was counted ten times or more. This chain joins TRBV7-9 and TRBJ2-5; D perhaps matches TRBD2 (5 bases). The germline CDR1 and CDR2 sequences are SEHNR and FQNEAQ (reference sequence). The V end lost 5 bases, the J end lost 4 bases, and 17 bases lay between the germline ends. The CDR3 sequence is 15 residues long. The CDR3 DNA reads as TGTGCCAGCAGCGACGGGAACCCCGTCGTAGAGACCCAGTACTTC. Its translation: CASSDGNPVVETQYF.

Here the CDR3 DNA reads TGTGCCAGCAGTATCTACGACAGGGGTCACACCGGGGAGCTGTTTTTT. Residues: CASSIYDRGHTGELFF. The chain has TRBV27 and TRBJ2-2; 8 positions match TRBD1. Germline CDR1 MNHEY, CDR2 SMNVEV (reference sequence). The CDR3 totals 16 residues. V shed 5 bases and J 3 bases; nucleotides not matched to a gene: 8.

The rearrangement links TRBV9 to TRBJ2-1, with TRBD1 matching 9 bases. Germline CDR1 is SGDLS and CDR2 is YYNGEE. V shed 0 bases, J shed 5 bases, and the junction held 6 bases outside the gene matches. This CDR3 is 16 amino acids long. The CDR3 DNA follows: TGTGCCAGCAGCGTAGGGGGACAGGGCATACACAATGAGCAGTTCTTC. Translated, it gives CASSVGGQGIHNEQFF.

The chain employs TRBV12-3 or TRBV12-4 and TRBJ2-7; 10 nucleotides agree with TRBD2. Trimming cost V 7 bases and J 6 bases; bases outside gene matches: 24. This CDR3 contains 19 residues. CDR3 in amino acids: CASIPNWTPGLADWVEQYF. DNA for the CDR3: TGTGCCAGCATCCCCAACTGGACCCCTGGACTAGCGGATTGGGTCGAGCAGTACTTC.

CDR3 coding DNA: TGCGCCAGCAGCTTATGGGCTAGCGGGTCAAACAATGAGCAGTTCTTC. This sequence encodes CASSLWASGSNNEQFF. This chain joins TRBV5-1 and TRBJ2-1, with TRBD2 matching over 8 bases. The CDR3 is 16 amino acids. J lost 5 bases, V lost 2 bases, and 9 bases had no gene match. In germline, CDR1 is SGHRS, CDR2 YFSETQ.

This clonotype was observed a few times. This CDR3 reads CATSDGGIISYNEQFF. CDR3 in DNA: TGTGCCACCTCCGATGGGGGAATCATCTCCTACAATGAGCAGTTCTTC. V gene TRBV6-1 combines with J gene TRBJ2-1; perhaps D is TRBD1 or TRBD2 (5 bases each). The CDR3 has 16 amino acids. Germline CDR1 reads MNHNS; CDR2 reads SASEGT. V was shortened by 10 bases and J by 0 bases, with 19 bases between the two germline ends.

This clonotype was found many times. The rearrangement joins TRBV27 to TRBJ2-7; D perhaps matches TRBD2 (5 bases). The CDR3 consists of 16 residues. The germline gives CDR1 MNHEY, CDR2 SMNVEV (reference sequence). V lost 6 bases and J lost 2, with 20 bases in between. The CDR3 protein is CASSPRRQRRTYEQYF. The CDR3 region has the DNA TGTGCCAGCAGCCCCCGGAGGCAACGAAGGACCTACGAGCAGTACTTC.

Many counts were recorded for this clonotype. The CDR3 reads CASSLVGGRSYNEQFF. The CDR3 DNA reads as TGCGCCAGCAGCTTGGTGGGCGGGAGGTCCTACAATGAGCAGTTCTTC. The rearrangement uses TRBV5-1 and TRBJ2-1; 8 bases line up with TRBD2. This CDR3 has 16 residues. The germline V gene encodes CDR1 SGHRS and CDR2 YFSETQ. The V segment lost 0 bases and the J segment 1 base; nucleotides outside the gene matches: 3.